This passage covers 20 T cell receptor beta chains from one sample sequenced in a study of blood T cell repertoires in COVID-19. Clones were sequenced by immunoSEQ multiplex PCR, and TCRdb holds only the in-frame ones, with some missing. The sample carries 270,000 or so clones, 86% recorded once. Sequenced sample: peripheral blood. These receptor sequences come from a woman aged 30 to 39 with active or convalescent COVID-19.

This clone was detected once. The rearrangement links TRBV19 to TRBJ2-2, with TRBD1 matching 8 bases. CDR3 length equals 14 residues. Trimming took 9 bases from V and 5 from J; bases not matched to a gene: 8. Germline values: CDR1 LNHDA, CDR2 SQIVND (reference sequence). The CDR3 bases are TGTGCCAGCCACCAGGGGGCAGGGACCGGGGAGCTGTTTTTT. As protein: CASHQGAGTGELFF.

The gene calls are TRBV11-3 and TRBJ2-2, with 10 bases that match TRBD1. This CDR3 comprises 16 residues. The V segment lost 3 bases and the J segment 3 bases; nucleotides outside the gene matches: 4. CDR1 and CDR2 from the germline V gene are SGHNT and YENEEA. DNA of the CDR3: TGTGCCAGCAGCTTGAGGACAGGGGGGGACACCGGGGAGCTGTTTTTT. Amino acid sequence: CASSLRTGGDTGELFF.

V and J are TRBV5-4 and TRBJ2-2, with TRBD2 matching 9 bases. Germline CDR1 SGHNT, CDR2 YYREEE (reference sequence). The CDR3 runs to 16 residues. Trimming took 1 base from V and 9 from J; bases not matched to a gene: 10. The CDR3 spells CASSLNQRGAHRELFF. For the CDR3, the DNA is TGTGCCAGCAGCTTGAACCAGCGGGGGGCCCACCGGGAGCTGTTTTTT.

This clone was counted a few times. The rearrangement uses TRBV19 and TRBJ1-5, with a possible D match to TRBD1 (5 bases). CDR1 is LNHDA, CDR2 SQIVND, per germline (reference sequence). The CDR3 spans 14 residues. V was shortened by 4 bases and J by 0 bases, with 7 bases between the two germline ends. The CDR3 sequence is CASSRQLSNQPQHF. CDR3 DNA: TGTGCCAGTAGTAGACAGCTTAGCAATCAGCCCCAGCATTTT.

The V call is TRBV3-1 (or the pseudogene TRBV3-2), the J call TRBJ1-5; TRBD1 is a possible D gene (6 bases). The V end was cut by 4 bases, the J end by 0 bases, with 10 bases between. The CDR3 extends over 15 amino acids. Looked up from germline, CDR1 is LGHDT and CDR2 is YNNKEL (reference sequence). CDR3 DNA sequence: TGTGCCAGCAGCCCGGGACAATTTAGCAATCAGCCCCAGCATTTT. Amino acid sequence: CASSPGQFSNQPQHF.

The J gene is TRBJ2-7, the V gene TRBV30; 11 bases are a match to TRBD1. Germline V gene data show CDR1 as GTSNPN and CDR2 as SVGIG (reference sequence). The trim removed 4 bases at V and 4 bases at J, leaving 6 bases unmatched. The length of the CDR3 is 14 residues. The CDR3: CAWTGQGAKYEQYF. The CDR3 bases are TGTGCCTGGACCGGACAGGGGGCAAAATACGAGCAGTACTTC.

This clone was recorded once. The V gene is TRBV7-8, the J gene TRBJ2-2, with D possibly being TRBD1 (6 bases). V lost 5 bases to trimming and J lost 1 base, with 11 bases between them. The CDR3 runs to 15 residues. In germline, CDR1 is SGHVS, CDR2 FQNEAQ. The DNA for the CDR3 is TGTGCCAGCAGCCCTCGGGACAAGAACACCGGGGAGCTGTTTTTT. Translating gives CASSPRDKNTGELFF.

The CDR3 protein is CASSPGTASGNTIYF. CDR3 DNA: TGCGCCAGCAGCCCGGGGACAGCCTCTGGAAACACCATATATTTT. This rearrangement joins TRBV5-1 to TRBJ1-3; the match to TRBD1 covers 7 bases. The CDR3 has 15 amino acids. V trimming: 4 bases; J trimming: 0 bases; junction bases outside the gene matches: 4. The germline CDR1 and CDR2 sequences are SGHRS and YFSETQ. Full variable domain (remainder filled in from reference TRBV5-1 and TRBJ1-3): KAGVTQTPRYLIKTRGQQVTLSCSPISGHRSVSWYQQTPGQGLQFLFEYFSETQRNKGNFPGRFSGRQFSNSRSEMNVSTLELGDSALYLCASSPGTASGNTIYFGEGSWLTVV.

The genes are TRBV7-2 and TRBJ1-6, with TRBD1 matching 11 bases. The CDR3 consists of 15 residues. CDR1 SGHTA and CDR2 FQGNSA come from the germline V gene. V gave up 5 bases and J gave up 9 bases; unmatched junction bases: 6. CDR3 amino acids: CASSLRGQGGSPLHF. Written as DNA, the CDR3 is TGTGCCAGCAGCCTCAGGGGACAGGGGGGTTCACCCCTCCACTTT.

This CDR3 reads CASSLPPSPIYGYTF. Here the CDR3 DNA reads TGTGCCAGCAGCCTCCCCCCAAGCCCGATATATGGCTACACCTTC. The chain links TRBV9 to TRBJ1-2; no definite D call. Germline CDR1 and CDR2: SGDLS and YYNGEE. V dropped 4 bases and J dropped 5 bases, with 18 bases sitting between them. The CDR3 is made up of 15 amino acids.

The genes are TRBV19 and TRBJ1-5; TRBD1 aligns across 7 bases. This CDR3 contains 15 residues. The V gene end was trimmed by 6 bases and the J gene end by 0 bases; junction bases not matched to a gene: 5. The germline V gene encodes CDR1 LNHDA and CDR2 SQIVND (reference sequence). CDR3 in DNA: TGTGCCAGTAGCGTAGGGACAGCTAGCAATCAGCCCCAGCATTTT. This translates into CASSVGTASNQPQHF.

The gene calls are TRBV7-3 and TRBJ2-3; 16 nucleotides match TRBD2. There are 16 residues in the CDR3. The J segment lost 5 bases and the V segment lost 4 bases, leaving 3 bases of the junction unmatched. Germline-derived CDR1 and CDR2 are SGHTA and FQGTGA. For the CDR3, the DNA is TGTGCCAGCAGCTCGGGACTAGCGGGGGGGCAAGATACGCAGTATTTT. Encoded protein: CASSSGLAGGQDTQYF. Using reference TRBV7-3 and TRBJ2-3 for the parts outside the CDR3, the full variable domain is GAGVSQTPSNKVTEKGKYVELRCDPISGHTALYWYRQSLGQGPEFLIYFQGTGAADDSGLPNDRFFAVRPEGSVSTLKIQRTERGDSAVYLCASSSGLAGGQDTQYFGPGTRLTVL.

This chain links TRBV14 with TRBJ1-1, with D possibly matching TRBD1 (5 bases). The CDR3 length is 16 residues. Germline loops: CDR1 SGHDN, CDR2 FVKESK. With 3 bases removed from V and 4 bases from J, the gap between germline ends came to 18 bases. In DNA form, the CDR3 reads TGTGCCAGCAGCCAGCGGGGAAGCCGAAGGGGCACTGAAGCTTTCTTT. Translation: CASSQRGSRRGTEAFF. Together with reference TRBV14 and TRBJ1-1, the CDR3 gives the full variable domain: EAGVTQFPSHSVIEKGQTVTLRCDPISGHDNLYWYRRVMGKEIKFLLHFVKESKQDESGMPNNRFLAERTGGTYSTLKVQPAELEDSGVYFCASSQRGSRRGTEAFFGQGTRLTVV.

The chain recombines TRBV7-2 with TRBJ2-3; 8 bases are a match to TRBD1. This CDR3 region has 15 residues. V trimming: 4 bases; J trimming: 3 bases; junction bases outside the gene matches: 6. The germline gives CDR1 SGHTA, CDR2 FQGNSA. This CDR3 reads CASSSGQGLTDTQYF. DNA for the CDR3: TGTGCCAGCAGCTCAGGACAGGGTTTGACAGATACGCAGTATTTT.

This chain joins TRBV27 and TRBJ1-2, with 8 bases that match TRBD1. CDR1 and CDR2 from the germline V gene are MNHEY and SMNVEV (reference sequence). V shed 5 bases and J 7 bases; nucleotides not matched to a gene: 12. The CDR3 is 15 amino acids. CDR3 loop: CASSPMLQGATGYTF. The CDR3, as DNA: TGTGCCAGCAGTCCGATGCTTCAGGGGGCGACTGGCTACACCTTC.

This sequence joins TRBV5-1 and TRBJ2-3; possibly TRBD1 for D (6 bases). Trimming left V 2 bases short and J 6 bases short, with 16 bases between. The CDR3 is 15 amino acids. Per germline, CDR1 SGHRS and CDR2 YFSETQ. The CDR3 DNA reads as TGCGCCAGCAGCTTAGGCTCGAGGGGGTATGATACGCAGTATTTT. Protein: CASSLGSRGYDTQYF.

J is TRBJ2-7 and V is TRBV5-4; tentatively, D is TRBD2 (7 bases). V was cut by 0 bases and J by 0 bases, with 13 bases left in between. The germline gives CDR1 SGHNT, CDR2 YYREEE (reference sequence). The CDR3 covers 16 residues. CDR3 residues: CASSLAGGRTSYEQYF. The DNA for the CDR3 is TGTGCCAGCAGCTTGGCGGGGGGCCGAACCTCCTACGAGCAGTACTTC. Full variable domain (remainder filled in from reference TRBV5-4 and TRBJ2-7): ETGVTQSPTHLIKTRGQQVTLRCSSQSGHNTVSWYQQALGQGPQFIFQYYREEENGRGNFPPRFSGLQFPNYSSELNVNALELDDSALYLCASSLAGGRTSYEQYFGPGTRLTVT.

V gene TRBV5-1 combines with J gene TRBJ2-5; 12 bases match TRBD1. V gave up 3 bases and J gave up 6 bases; unmatched junction bases: 6. Germline CDR1 reads SGHRS; CDR2 reads YFSETQ. The CDR3 has 15 residues. CDR3 nucleotides: TGCGCCAGCAGCTCCGGGACAGGGGGCGCGAAGACCCAGTACTTC. Its protein product is CASSSGTGGAKTQYF.

The J gene is TRBJ2-6, the V gene TRBV7-9, with 7 bases identical to TRBD1. Germline V gene data show CDR1 as SEHNR and CDR2 as FQNEAQ (reference sequence). The CDR3 runs to 15 residues. The V and J ends lost 5 bases and 0 bases, in that order; junction bases with no gene match: 1. CDR3 protein: CASSHRGSGANVLTF. The CDR3 region has the DNA TGTGCCAGCAGCCACAGGGGCTCTGGGGCCAACGTCCTGACTTTC.

V is TRBV19 and J is TRBJ1-2; the match to TRBD1 covers 7 bases. The germline CDR1 and CDR2 sequences are LNHDA and SQIVND (reference sequence). This CDR3 comprises 15 residues. V was clipped by 1 base and J by 2 bases; unmatched bases: 4. The CDR3 coding sequence is TGTGCCAGTAGTATAGGGGGACAGCCGAACTATGGCTACACCTTC. Its protein product is CASSIGGQPNYGYTF.